These 26 T cell receptor beta chains were sequenced from one sample in a study of T cells in localized non-small cell lung cancer. This table comes from immunoSEQ multiplex PCR, and its TCRdb copy is limited to in-frame clones, with some not included. Of roughly 20,000 clones listed, around 85% are singletons. The material was peripheral blood, obtained before any cancer treatment. These receptors were taken from a man aged 40 to 70 with stage I lung adenocarcinoma.

The rearrangement links TRBV11-2 to TRBJ1-2; D perhaps matches TRBD1 (6 bases). The CDR3 totals 16 residues. CDR1 and CDR2 (germline): SGHAT, FQNNGV. Trimming stripped 5 bases from V and 1 base from J, with 17 bases between. The CDR3 sequence is CASSTGRGMGNYGYTF. The CDR3 DNA sequence: TGTGCCAGCAGCACAGGGAGGGGGATGGGTAACTATGGCTACACCTTC.

The rearrangement uses TRBV7-6 and TRBJ2-3, with 10 bases aligning to TRBD2. From germline, CDR1 is SGHVS and CDR2 FNYEAQ. This CDR3 is built from 13 residues. The V gene end was trimmed by 8 bases and the J gene end by 4 bases; junction bases not matched to a gene: 3. The DNA for the CDR3 is TGTGCCAGCTCTAGCGGGAGCTCAGATACGCAGTATTTT. Translation: CASSSGSSDTQYF.

V is TRBV4-2 and J is TRBJ2-2; TRBD1 might be the D (6 bases). V lost 5 bases and J lost 0, with 13 bases in between. There are 16 residues in the CDR3. Germline CDR1 LGHNA, CDR2 YNFKEQ. The CDR3 loop is CASSFRTEANTGELFF. Here the CDR3 DNA reads TGTGCCAGCAGCTTCCGGACAGAAGCGAACACCGGGGAGCTGTTTTTT.

The chain links TRBV11-1 to TRBJ1-1, with D unresolved. V lost 3 bases and J lost 1, with 6 bases in between. The V gene's germline CDR1 is SGHAT and CDR2 FQDESV (reference sequence). This CDR3 region has 13 residues. The chain's CDR3 is CASSFQANTEAFF. The CDR3 DNA reads as TGTGCCAGCAGCTTCCAGGCGAACACTGAAGCTTTCTTT.

The chain is built from TRBV6-5 and TRBJ1-4; D is ambiguous. The CDR3 totals 14 residues. The germline V and J ends were trimmed by 4 bases and 0 bases, with 6 bases remaining between them. Germline lookup yields CDR1 MNHEY and CDR2 SVGAGI. The CDR3 sequence is CASSSGPTNEKLFF. DNA of the CDR3: TGTGCCAGCAGTTCCGGTCCAACTAATGAAAAACTGTTTTTT.

The rearrangement links TRBV6-1 to TRBJ1-4, with TRBD1 identical over 8 bases. Germline values: CDR1 MNHNS, CDR2 SASEGT. The CDR3 covers 14 residues. Trimming removed 4 bases from V and 7 bases from J; junction bases left unmatched: 5. The CDR3 region is CASSARGLGEKLFF. CDR3 DNA sequence: TGTGCCAGCAGTGCCAGGGGGCTCGGTGAAAAACTGTTTTTT.

The chain uses TRBV28 and TRBJ1-5; perhaps TRBD1 as D (6 bases). From germline, CDR1 is MDHEN and CDR2 SYDVKM. This CDR3 is built from 15 residues. Trimming stripped 7 bases from V and 4 bases from J, with 17 bases between. CDR3 in amino acids: CASNLGGGRNQPQHF. As DNA, the CDR3 is TGTGCCAGCAACTTAGGGGGGGGGCGAAATCAGCCCCAGCATTTT.

The J gene is TRBJ2-7, the V gene TRBV21-1; TRBD1, as called in the table, went unchecked against the DNA. TRBV21-1 is labeled a pseudogene. CDR3 length: 15 amino acids. For the CDR3, the DNA is TGTGCCAGCACCCCACGGGGGGACAGGGGCTACGAGCAGTACTTC. Encoded protein: CASTPRGDRGYEQYF.

V usage is TRBV9 and J usage is TRBJ1-1, with D hard to call. The CDR3 is made up of 14 amino acids. The V end was cut by 0 bases, the J end by 7 bases, with 13 bases between. Germline CDR1 reads SGDLS; CDR2 reads YYNGEE. CDR3 coding DNA: TGTGCCAGCAGCGTAGGGGGAGGGTGGAGTGAAGCTTTCTTT. It codes for CASSVGGGWSEAFF.

V is TRBV7-2 and J is TRBJ2-3; a possible D gene is TRBD1 (6 bases). The length of the CDR3 is 16 residues. Germline V CDR1 and CDR2: SGHTA, FQGNSA. V gave up 1 base and J gave up 0 bases, with 11 bases separating them. CDR3 DNA sequence: TGTGCCAGCAGCTTAGGGGGGCTTATGAGCACAGATACGCAGTATTTT. It specifies CASSLGGLMSTDTQYF.

With regard to this clone: The same CDR3 also results from other DNA sequences found in this sample. CDR3 DNA sequence: TGTGCCAGCAGCTTGCTAGCGGGTACAGATACGCAGTATTTT. This sequence encodes CASSLLAGTDTQYF. V gene TRBV7-3 combines with J gene TRBJ2-3; 8 nucleotides line up with TRBD2. The V gene's germline CDR1 is SGHTA and CDR2 FQGTGA. V lost 3 bases and J lost 3; bases outside the gene matches: 2. The CDR3 consists of 14 residues.

The chain is built from TRBV5-1 and TRBJ2-3; D assignment may be TRBD1 or TRBD2 (5 bases each). The CDR3 has 16 amino acids. CDR1 is SGHRS, CDR2 YFSETQ, per germline. Trimming took 4 bases from V and 8 from J, leaving 23 bases between them. CDR3 protein: CASSLQRTARGGTQYF. CDR3 nucleotides: TGCGCCAGCAGCCTACAGAGGACCGCCCGTGGGGGTACGCAGTATTTT.

The chain recombines TRBV7-2 with TRBJ1-5; D unclear. This CDR3 contains 14 residues. The germline CDR1 and CDR2 sequences are SGHTA and FQGNSA. Between the trimmed V and J ends, which lost 4 bases and 4 bases, there was a span of 11 bases. The CDR3 here is CASSSETVNQPQHF. The CDR3 DNA sequence: TGTGCCAGCAGCTCAGAGACCGTTAATCAGCCCCAGCATTTT.

CDR3 sequence reads: CAIRSSYNEQFF. Here the CDR3 DNA reads TGTGCCATTCGAAGCTCCTACAATGAGCAGTTCTTC. This chain joins TRBV6-5 and TRBJ2-1; D call uncertain. The CDR3 is made up of 12 amino acids. V gave up 10 bases and J gave up 0 bases, with 7 bases separating them. From germline, CDR1 is MNHEY and CDR2 SVGAGI.

V and J are TRBV6-5 and TRBJ1-6; D uncertain. V was shortened by 3 bases and J by 7 bases, with 10 bases between the two germline ends. This CDR3 comprises 14 residues. Per germline, CDR1 MNHEY and CDR2 SVGAGI. CDR3 loop: CASSYQEKNSPLHF. The DNA of the CDR3 is TGTGCCAGCAGTTATCAAGAAAAGAATTCACCCCTCCACTTT.

This clone was observed once. The chain couples TRBV5-1 to TRBJ2-6; D assignment may be TRBD1 or TRBD2 (5 bases each). V was clipped by 6 bases and J by 0 bases, with 16 bases between them. Germline CDR1 and CDR2: SGHRS and YFSETQ. The CDR3 is 17 amino acids. Here the CDR3 reads CASTPGPSPSGANVLTF. The CDR3 DNA is TGCGCCAGCACCCCGGGACCGTCACCCTCTGGGGCCAACGTCCTGACTTTC.

This sequence joins TRBV2 and TRBJ2-3; TRBD2 agrees at 10 bases. CDR3 length: 15 amino acids. Trimming at V came to 8 bases and at J to 4 bases, leaving 9 bases not matched to a gene. Germline V gene sequence: CDR1 SNHLY, CDR2 FYNNEI. This CDR3 reads CASEEREGRADTQYF. The CDR3 DNA follows: TGTGCCAGCGAGGAGCGGGAGGGCCGGGCAGATACGCAGTATTTT.

This clone showed up just a few times. The chain links TRBV4-1 to TRBJ2-3, with D possibly being TRBD2 (6 bases). Trimming took 3 bases from V and 6 from J, leaving 16 bases between them. Per germline, CDR1 MGHRA and CDR2 YSYEKL. The CDR3 is 15 residues long. The CDR3 loop is CASSHRIGSWDTQYF. DNA for the CDR3: TGCGCCAGCAGCCATCGGATCGGGAGCTGGGATACGCAGTATTTT.

The chain uses TRBV6-5 and TRBJ2-1; 7 bases are a match to TRBD2. Germline-derived CDR1 and CDR2 are MNHEY and SVGAGI. The ends lost 4 bases at V and 9 bases at J; junction bases unmatched: 9. The CDR3 is made up of 14 amino acids. The CDR3 nucleotides read TGTGCCAGCAGTTCCCTGGGGCGGGAGATTGAGCAGTTCTTC. Translating it yields CASSSLGREIEQFF.

The chain joins TRBV5-1 to TRBJ1-1; D is unresolved. In germline, CDR1 is SGHRS, CDR2 YFSETQ. The CDR3 contains 15 residues. V was pared by 0 bases and J by 1 base, with 10 bases between. CDR3 amino acids: CASSLAGSWNTEAFF. In nucleotides, the CDR3 is TGCGCCAGCAGCTTGGCCGGCAGCTGGAACACTGAAGCTTTCTTT.

The chain combines TRBV4-3 with TRBJ2-4; no reliable D call. V lost 5 bases and J 4 bases, leaving 9 bases between the germline ends. This CDR3 comprises 13 residues. Germline CDR1 reads LGHNA; CDR2 reads YSLEER. In nucleotides, the CDR3 is TGCGCCAGCAGCAGAACGCAGAAAAACATTCAGTACTTC. It translates to CASSRTQKNIQYF.

This clone was counted only a few times. V gene TRBV5-1 combines with J gene TRBJ1-3; a weak D match, TRBD1 (6 bases). The CDR3 loop spans 15 amino acids. Deletions cut 1 base from V and 2 bases from J, with 10 bases between. Per the germline V gene, CDR1 is SGHRS and CDR2 is YFSETQ. The CDR3 nucleotides read TGCGCCAGCAGCTTGTGGGGGGCCCCTGGAAACACCATATATTTT. It specifies CASSLWGAPGNTIYF.

Only a few counts were recorded for this clone. This chain connects TRBV2 to TRBJ1-4; TRBD1 might be the D (6 bases). Per germline, CDR1 SNHLY and CDR2 FYNNEI. This CDR3 spans 13 amino acids. The V end was cut by 8 bases, the J end by 5 bases, with 12 bases between. This CDR3 reads CASYLDRNEKLFF. CDR3 DNA sequence: TGTGCCAGCTATCTTGACAGGAATGAAAAACTGTTTTTT.

The chain carries TRBV4-3 and TRBJ2-3, with 8 bases that match TRBD1. V lost 4 bases, J lost 2 bases, and 14 bases stayed unmatched. The CDR3 is made up of 18 amino acids. Germline V gives CDR1 LGHNA, CDR2 YSLEER. Here the CDR3 reads CASSRQGPGQGITDTQYF. CDR3 nucleotide sequence: TGCGCCAGCAGCCGACAGGGCCCCGGACAGGGCATCACAGATACGCAGTATTTT.

The J gene is TRBJ2-3, the V gene TRBV7-8; 13 bases fit TRBD2. The J segment lost 2 bases and the V segment lost 5 bases, leaving 4 bases of the junction unmatched. Germline CDR1 reads SGHVS; CDR2 reads FQNEAQ. The CDR3 extends over 16 amino acids. The DNA for the CDR3 is TGTGCCAGCAGCCCGGGGACTAGCGGGGTCACAGATACGCAGTATTTT. Translated: CASSPGTSGVTDTQYF. Filled out from reference TRBV7-8 and TRBJ2-3, the complete variable domain reads GAGVSQSPRYKVAKRGQDVALRCDPISGHVSLFWYQQALGQGPEFLTYFQNEAQLDKSGLPSDRFFAERPEGSVSTLKIQRTQQEDSAVYLCASSPGTSGVTDTQYFGPGTRLTVL.

This clone has just one count. The chain recombines TRBV9 with TRBJ2-5; 7 bases are shared with TRBD1. The CDR3 has 14 amino acids. With 4 bases clipped from V and 5 bases from J, the junction kept 8 bases outside the gene matches. CDR1 SGDLS and CDR2 YYNGEE come from the germline V gene. DNA for the CDR3: TGTGCCAGCAGCTTGACAGGGACGCGGGAGACCCAGTACTTC. Translated: CASSLTGTRETQYF.